This T cell receptor (beta chain) is from a study of blood T cell repertoires in COVID-19. Study background: COVID-19 samples from acute and convalescent phases originated in the United States, Italy and Spain.

Sequenced by immunoSEQ multiplex PCR; TCRdb stores in-frame clones only, minus some. The data hold about 73,000 clones, with about 83% observed a single time. The germline gives CDR1 SGHNT, CDR2 YENEEA. V shed 2 bases and J shed 4 bases, with 9 bases lying between them. The CDR3 contains 14 residues. The sequenced material came from peripheral blood. The TCR originated in a man over 45 with active COVID-19. The chain links TRBV11-3 to TRBJ2-1, with unresolved D. The CDR3: CASSLRGKYNEQFF. DNA of the CDR3: TGTGCCAGCAGCTTAAGAGGAAAATACAATGAGCAGTTCTTC.